A single sample gave rise to the 5 T cell receptor beta chains below, sequenced in a study of sequential checkpoint blockade in melanoma. Treatment specified: randomized to nivolumab then ipilimumab (arm A) or the reverse (arm B). Assay used: immunoSEQ multiplex PCR; TCRdb lists only in-frame clones, some missing. The sample comprises about 40,000 clones, roughly 85% of which are singletons, and approximately 12% rests with the top ten. The specimen comprised CD8+ T cells sorted from blood (inferred from file names), sampled from a patient given nivolumab and ipilimumab in sequence. These receptors originate from a human donor with melanoma.

The chain carries TRBV4-1 and TRBJ2-3; 12 positions match TRBD2. This CDR3 spans 14 amino acids. With 5 bases clipped from V and 5 bases from J, the junction kept 2 bases outside the gene matches. The germline CDR1 and CDR2 sequences are MGHRA and YSYEKL. The CDR3 nucleotides are TGCGCCAGCAGCAGACTAGCGGGAGTAGATACGCAGTATTTT. It is translated as CASSRLAGVDTQYF.

The chain joins TRBV27 to TRBJ2-5, with 9 bases that match TRBD2. The closer fit of TRBJ2-7 to the DNA end suggests the J call may be wrong. The CDR3 totals 15 residues. Germline V lookup: CDR1 MNHEY, CDR2 SMNVEV (reference sequence). The CDR3 here is CASSLLGLASYEQYF. The CDR3, as DNA: TGTGCCAGCAGTTTGCTCGGACTAGCGTCCTACGAGCAGTACTTC.

This clone was counted a few times. V gene TRBV28 combines with J gene TRBJ1-3; 8 bases line up with TRBD1. CDR1 MDHEN and CDR2 SYDVKM come from the germline V gene. V shed 6 bases and J 2 bases; nucleotides not matched to a gene: 3. This CDR3 is 14 amino acids long. The CDR3 reads CASSWTGTGNTIYF. CDR3 DNA: TGTGCCAGCAGCTGGACAGGGACTGGAAACACCATATATTTT.

DNA of the CDR3: TGTGCCAGCAGCTTAGGCAGGTCCAACACCGGGGAGCTGTTTTTT. It yields the protein CASSLGRSNTGELFF. V gene TRBV7-8 combines with J gene TRBJ2-2; D gene uncertain. V was clipped by 1 base and J by 2 bases, with 8 bases between them. The CDR3 sequence is 15 residues long. Germline CDR1 and CDR2: SGHVS and FQNEAQ.

The chain combines TRBV6-1 with TRBJ2-1; 10 nucleotides line up with TRBD2. From germline, CDR1 is MNHNS and CDR2 SASEGT. Germline trimming cut 3 bases from V and 1 base from J; bases unmatched to any gene: 6. The CDR3 sequence is 17 residues long. CDR3 bases: TGTGCCAGCAGTGACAACCCGGGACTAGCGTCCTACAATGAGCAGTTCTTC. It translates to CASSDNPGLASYNEQFF.